Listed below are T cell receptor beta chains from one sample, sequenced in a study of control samples from healthy donors and cancer patients. Clones were read by immunoSEQ multiplex PCR, and TCRdb kept only the in-frame ones, dropping some. The data contain about 130,000 clones, approximately 92% of them singletons. Sequenced sample: blood. All receptors come from a man aged 18 to 35 in good health. Each CDR3 is given with its conserved first and last residue. The order of the fields is V gene, CDR3 protein.

V: TRBV9
CDR3: CASSVGGNYGYTF

V: TRBV15
CDR3: CATSREGLAGPNTEAFF

V: TRBV12-3/TRBV12-4
CDR3: CASSFPGKDGYTF

V: TRBV6-6
CDR3: CASSGVSYNEQFF

V: TRBV27
CDR3: CASRPRGGDSNQPQHF

V: TRBV6-6
CDR3: CASRQGTNQETQYF

V: TRBV5-4
CDR3: CASSPAVVGGPYEQYF

V: TRBV2
CDR3: CASSPGQANGEKLFF

V: TRBV6-5
CDR3: CASSQGGTYYGYTF

V: TRBV5-1
CDR3: CATSRTANTEAFF

V: TRBV15
CDR3: CATSRGQGDSSYEQYF

V: TRBV3-1/TRBV3-2
CDR3: CASSQDFSGGRSNNEQFF

V: TRBV9
CDR3: CASSVSGGSYNEQFF

V: TRBV19
CDR3: CASSKRVAGGPMTDTQYF

V: TRBV5-1
CDR3: CASSPSGPIGETQYF

V: TRBV4-1
CDR3: CASSHFLRDNGYTF

V: TRBV5-6
CDR3: CASSRRPTNTEAFF

V: TRBV27
CDR3: CASSLRDRGYEQYF

V: TRBV7-2
CDR3: CASSLASGAGAFF

V: TRBV12-3/TRBV12-4
CDR3: CASSSPANYGYTF

V: TRBV2
CDR3: CASGETGGHNSPLHF

V: TRBV13
CDR3: CASSSGPGSAGQETQYF

V: TRBV7-2
CDR3: CASSLLWGADEQYF